This is a list of T cell receptor beta chains from one sample in a study of blood T cell repertoires in COVID-19. Sequencing was performed with immunoSEQ multiplex PCR; in TCRdb, only in-frame clones are kept and a portion is missing. The table includes approximately 97,000 clones, just under 85% detected once. Material: peripheral blood. The receptors originated from a man aged 35 to 55 with active or convalescent COVID-19. Both conserved end residues are part of each CDR3. Fields, in order: V gene, J gene, clone size, D gene, CDR3 protein, CDR3 DNA. The D gene is left open where the match is weak. Rows may omit the clone size; those that give it use once, few, many or a size class.

v_gene: TRBV5-4
j_gene: TRBJ1-4
abundance: NA
d_gene: TRBD1
CDR3aa: CASSVQGAHGEKLFF
CDR3nt: TGTGCCAGCAGCGTTCAGGGGGCGCATGGGGAAAAACTGTTTTTT

v_gene: TRBV7-2
j_gene: TRBJ2-3
abundance: NA
d_gene: TRBD2
CDR3aa: CASSLRASGGASTDTQYF
CDR3nt: TGTGCCAGCAGCTTAAGGGCTAGCGGGGGGGCTAGCACAGATACGCAGTATTTT

v_gene: TRBV4-1
j_gene: TRBJ1-2
abundance: few
d_gene: NA
CDR3aa: CASSQDARMTAEIYYGYTF
CDR3nt: TGCGCCAGCAGCCAGGACGCCAGGATGACAGCCGAGATTTACTATGGCTACACCTTC

v_gene: TRBV3-1/TRBV3-2
j_gene: TRBJ1-6
abundance: NA
d_gene: TRBD1
CDR3aa: CASSPRDRGNSPLHF
CDR3nt: TGTGCCAGCTCCCCTAGGGACAGGGGAAATTCACCCCTCCACTTT

v_gene: TRBV5-1
j_gene: TRBJ1-4
abundance: NA
d_gene: TRBD1
CDR3aa: CASSWGTGDEKLFF
CDR3nt: TGCGCCAGCAGCTGGGGGACAGGGGATGAAAAACTGTTTTTT

v_gene: TRBV3-1/TRBV3-2
j_gene: TRBJ2-7
abundance: NA
d_gene: TRBD1
CDR3aa: CASSYYRGQEQYF
CDR3nt: TGTGCCAGCAGCTATTACAGGGGGCAAGAGCAGTACTTC

v_gene: TRBV9
j_gene: TRBJ1-1
abundance: NA
d_gene: NA
CDR3aa: CASSQGVDTEAFF
CDR3nt: TGTGCCAGCAGCCAGGGTGTGGACACTGAAGCTTTCTTT

v_gene: TRBV3-1/TRBV3-2
j_gene: TRBJ2-7
abundance: once
d_gene: TRBD2
CDR3aa: CASSGTSGGEQYF
CDR3nt: TGTGCCAGCAGCGGGACTAGCGGGGGCGAGCAGTACTTC

v_gene: TRBV2
j_gene: TRBJ1-5
abundance: NA
d_gene: TRBD1
CDR3aa: CASSGLQGEGPQTQHF
CDR3nt: TGTGCCAGCAGTGGCCTACAGGGGGAAGGGCCTCAGACCCAGCATTTT

v_gene: TRBV5-8
j_gene: TRBJ2-3
abundance: few
d_gene: TRBD2
CDR3aa: CASSSYLAGGTDTQYF
CDR3nt: TGTGCCAGCAGCTCATATCTAGCGGGGGGGACAGATACGCAGTATTTT

v_gene: TRBV5-6
j_gene: TRBJ2-5
abundance: NA
d_gene: NA
CDR3aa: CASSLAGLEGTQYF
CDR3nt: TGTGCCAGCAGCTTGGCCGGCTTGGAGGGGACCCAGTACTTC

v_gene: TRBV19
j_gene: TRBJ1-5
abundance: NA
d_gene: NA
CDR3aa: CASSPGGQGGRPQHF
CDR3nt: TGTGCCAGTAGTCCCGGGGGGCAGGGCGGAAGGCCCCAGCATTTT

v_gene: TRBV10-3
j_gene: TRBJ1-5
abundance: NA
d_gene: NA
CDR3aa: CAISEGGVKNQPQHF
CDR3nt: TGTGCCATCAGTGAAGGAGGGGTGAAGAATCAGCCCCAGCATTTT

v_gene: TRBV4-1
j_gene: TRBJ1-3
abundance: NA
d_gene: TRBD1
CDR3aa: CASSRTGESGNTIYF
CDR3nt: TGCGCCAGCAGCCGGACAGGGGAATCTGGAAACACCATATATTTT

v_gene: TRBV28
j_gene: TRBJ1-2
abundance: NA
d_gene: NA
CDR3aa: CASSLGQFNGYTF
CDR3nt: TGTGCCAGCAGCCTCGGACAGTTTAATGGCTACACCTTC

v_gene: TRBV9
j_gene: TRBJ1-5
abundance: NA
d_gene: NA
CDR3aa: CASSVGDNNQPQHF
CDR3nt: TGTGCCAGCAGCGTAGGGGACAACAATCAGCCCCAGCATTTT

v_gene: TRBV5-3
j_gene: TRBJ2-3
abundance: once
d_gene: TRBD1
CDR3aa: CARSPQGTGITDTQYF
CDR3nt: TGTGCCAGAAGCCCTCAGGGGACAGGGATCACAGATACGCAGTATTTT

v_gene: TRBV12-3/TRBV12-4
j_gene: TRBJ2-3
abundance: once
d_gene: NA
CDR3aa: CASRKGFGDTQYF
CDR3nt: TGTGCCAGCAGGAAGGGGTTCGGAGATACGCAGTATTTT

v_gene: TRBV20-1
j_gene: TRBJ1-2
abundance: NA
d_gene: NA
CDR3aa: CSARGGMELTF
CDR3nt: TGCAGTGCTAGAGGGGGCATGGAGCTCACCTTC

v_gene: TRBV11-2
j_gene: TRBJ2-5
abundance: NA
d_gene: TRBD1
CDR3aa: CASRQRTGKETQYF
CDR3nt: TGTGCCAGCAGACAAAGGACAGGGAAAGAGACCCAGTACTTC

v_gene: TRBV7-3
j_gene: TRBJ2-6
abundance: many
d_gene: TRBD1
CDR3aa: CASSLTTGPRSGANVLTF
CDR3nt: TGTGCCAGCAGCTTAACGACAGGGCCTCGCTCTGGGGCCAACGTCCTGACTTTC

v_gene: TRBV14
j_gene: TRBJ2-5
abundance: NA
d_gene: NA
CDR3aa: CASSQDWAGALETQYF
CDR3nt: TGTGCCAGCAGCCAAGATTGGGCAGGGGCCCTTGAGACCCAGTACTTC

v_gene: TRBV4-3
j_gene: TRBJ1-5
abundance: NA
d_gene: NA
CDR3aa: CASSQDSGIQPQHF
CDR3nt: TGCGCCAGCAGCCAAGATTCGGGGATTCAGCCCCAGCATTTT

v_gene: TRBV7-9
j_gene: TRBJ2-3
abundance: NA
d_gene: NA
CDR3aa: CASSLGGDSDTQYF
CDR3nt: TGTGCCAGCAGCTTAGGGGGGGACTCAGATACGCAGTATTTT

v_gene: TRBV5-4
j_gene: TRBJ1-6
abundance: NA
d_gene: TRBD1
CDR3aa: CASSGGDSAPNSPLHF
CDR3nt: TGTGCCAGCAGCGGAGGGGACAGCGCCCCAAATTCACCCCTCCACTTT

v_gene: TRBV30
j_gene: TRBJ1-5
abundance: NA
d_gene: NA
CDR3aa: CAVSISSGGREPQHF
CDR3nt: TGTGCCGTAAGTATCTCATCCGGGGGGAGAGAGCCCCAGCATTTT

v_gene: TRBV7-9
j_gene: TRBJ2-1
abundance: NA
d_gene: NA
CDR3aa: CASSRASGRFDEQFF
CDR3nt: TGTGCCAGCAGCCGCGCCAGCGGTCGGTTCGATGAGCAGTTCTTC

v_gene: TRBV11-3
j_gene: TRBJ2-3
abundance: NA
d_gene: NA
CDR3aa: CASSLRVGAGATDTQYF
CDR3nt: TGTGCCAGCAGCTTAAGGGTCGGGGCGGGGGCTACAGATACGCAGTATTTT

v_gene: TRBV7-2
j_gene: TRBJ1-6
abundance: NA
d_gene: TRBD1
CDR3aa: CASEDRGSGSPLHF
CDR3nt: TGTGCCAGCGAAGACAGGGGTAGTGGTTCACCCCTCCACTTT

v_gene: TRBV3-1/TRBV3-2
j_gene: TRBJ1-5
abundance: NA
d_gene: NA
CDR3aa: CASSQDSGLLGGNQPQHF
CDR3nt: TGTGCCAGCAGCCAAGACTCGGGACTCTTGGGCGGCAATCAGCCCCAGCATTTT

v_gene: TRBV5-8
j_gene: TRBJ2-3
abundance: NA
d_gene: TRBD1
CDR3aa: CASSFGQDTDTQYF
CDR3nt: TGTGCCAGCAGCTTTGGACAGGACACAGATACGCAGTATTTT

v_gene: TRBV18
j_gene: TRBJ1-2
abundance: few
d_gene: NA
CDR3aa: CASSPSGGVGYGYTF
CDR3nt: TGTGCCAGCTCACCATCGGGGGGAGTCGGCTATGGCTACACCTTC

v_gene: TRBV18
j_gene: TRBJ2-3
abundance: NA
d_gene: TRBD2
CDR3aa: CASSGLADRPNTQYF
CDR3nt: TGTGCCAGCTCTGGACTAGCGGACCGTCCTAATACGCAGTATTTT

v_gene: TRBV5-1
j_gene: TRBJ2-3
abundance: once
d_gene: NA
CDR3aa: CASSGPGLSTDTQYF
CDR3nt: TGCGCCAGCAGCGGACCGGGACTCAGCACAGATACGCAGTATTTT

v_gene: TRBV6-5
j_gene: TRBJ1-2
abundance: once
d_gene: NA
CDR3aa: CASSYDSNGYTF
CDR3nt: TGTGCCAGCAGTTACGACAGTAATGGCTACACCTTC

v_gene: TRBV7-9
j_gene: TRBJ1-1
abundance: NA
d_gene: TRBD1
CDR3aa: CASSGTENTEAFF
CDR3nt: TGTGCCAGTTCCGGGACAGAAAACACTGAAGCTTTCTTT

v_gene: TRBV29-1
j_gene: TRBJ1-1
abundance: NA
d_gene: TRBD1
CDR3aa: CSVNRGTEAFF
CDR3nt: TGCAGCGTTAACAGGGGAACTGAAGCTTTCTTT

v_gene: TRBV11-2
j_gene: TRBJ2-1
abundance: NA
d_gene: NA
CDR3aa: CASSPRLGAYNEQFF
CDR3nt: TGTGCCAGCAGCCCGCGTCTAGGGGCCTACAATGAGCAGTTCTTC

v_gene: TRBV19
j_gene: TRBJ2-7
abundance: NA
d_gene: NA
CDR3aa: CASSINNGPYEQYF
CDR3nt: TGTGCCAGTAGTATCAATAATGGCCCCTACGAGCAGTACTTC

v_gene: TRBV6-1
j_gene: TRBJ1-5
abundance: NA
d_gene: NA
CDR3aa: CASSEGRTQPQHF
CDR3nt: TGTGCCAGCAGTGAGGGCCGAACTCAGCCCCAGCATTTT

v_gene: TRBV3-1/TRBV3-2
j_gene: TRBJ2-2
abundance: NA
d_gene: TRBD2
CDR3aa: CASSRDGSYGRGGTGELFF
CDR3nt: TGTGCCAGCAGCCGGGACGGGTCGTACGGTCGGGGGGGAACCGGGGAGCTGTTTTTT

v_gene: TRBV2
j_gene: TRBJ1-5
abundance: NA
d_gene: NA
CDR3aa: CASSETEYQPQHF
CDR3nt: TGTGCCAGCAGTGAAACCGAGTATCAGCCCCAGCATTTT